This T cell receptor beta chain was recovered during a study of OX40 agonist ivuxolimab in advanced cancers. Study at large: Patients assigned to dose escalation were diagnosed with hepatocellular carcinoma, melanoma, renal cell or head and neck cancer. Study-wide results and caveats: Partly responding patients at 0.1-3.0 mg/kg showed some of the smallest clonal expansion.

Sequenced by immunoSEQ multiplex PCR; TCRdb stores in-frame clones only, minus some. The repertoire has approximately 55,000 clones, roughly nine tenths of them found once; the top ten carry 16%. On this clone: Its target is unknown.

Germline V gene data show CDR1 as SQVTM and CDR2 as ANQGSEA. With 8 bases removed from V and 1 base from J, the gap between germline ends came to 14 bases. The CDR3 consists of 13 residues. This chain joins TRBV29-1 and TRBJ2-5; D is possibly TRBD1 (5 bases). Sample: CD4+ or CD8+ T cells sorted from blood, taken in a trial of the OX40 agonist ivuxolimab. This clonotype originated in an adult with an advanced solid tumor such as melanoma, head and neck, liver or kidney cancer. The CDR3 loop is CSTLDILQETQYF. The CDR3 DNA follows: TGCAGCACCCTGGACATTCTCCAAGAGACCCAGTACTTC.